These T cell receptor beta chains were read from a single sample in a study of blood T cell repertoires in COVID-19. Clones were read by immunoSEQ multiplex PCR, and TCRdb kept only the in-frame ones, dropping some. The repertoire consists of hundreds of thousands of clones, with 70% to 90% occurring once and the leading ten covering around 0.7%. The sequenced sample was peripheral blood. The receptors derive from a man in his forties or fifties with acute or convalescent COVID-19. Both conserved end residues are part of each CDR3. D genes are given only for firm matches. Some rows have no size entry. The others give once, few or many, or a class for an expanded clone.

d_gene,j_gene,abundance,v_gene,CDR3aa,CDR3nt
.,TRBJ2-3,.,TRBV10-3,CAIMSGSTDTQYF,TGTGCCATCATGAGCGGAAGCACAGATACGCAGTATTTT
TRBD1,TRBJ1-1,.,TRBV7-2,CASSLGGGLNTEAFF,TGTGCCAGCAGCTTAGGAGGGGGCCTCAACACTGAAGCTTTCTTT
TRBD1,TRBJ2-7,.,TRBV7-2,CASSSGQVHEQYF,TGTGCCAGCAGCTCCGGACAGGTCCACGAGCAGTACTTC
TRBD2,TRBJ2-1,.,TRBV5-1,CASSLAGGDFYEQFF,TGCGCCAGCAGTCTGGCGGGGGGCGATTTCTATGAGCAGTTCTTC
.,TRBJ2-7,.,TRBV28,CASSLLSRRASSYEQYF,TGTGCCAGCAGTTTATTAAGTAGGCGGGCGAGCTCCTACGAGCAGTACTTC
TRBD1,TRBJ2-3,.,TRBV19,CASSIGDRGRGDTQYF,TGTGCCAGTAGTATTGGGGACAGGGGGCGGGGAGATACGCAGTATTTT
.,TRBJ2-7,.,TRBV7-8,CASSHQTGSYEQYF,TGTGCCAGCAGCCACCAGACAGGCTCCTACGAGCAGTACTTC
.,TRBJ2-5,.,TRBV5-4,CASSLGQYQETQYF,TGTGCCAGCAGCTTGGGACAGTACCAAGAGACCCAGTACTTC
.,TRBJ1-4,.,TRBV7-9,CASSLARQSNEKLFF,TGTGCCAGCAGCTTAGCGCGACAGAGTAATGAAAAACTGTTTTTT
TRBD1,TRBJ2-7,once,TRBV28,CASSSSPGQVSEQYF,TGTGCCAGCAGTTCCTCCCCCGGACAGGTCTCCGAGCAGTACTTC
.,TRBJ2-3,.,TRBV5-1,CASSPPSDTQYF,TGCGCCAGCAGCCCCCCTTCCGATACGCAGTATTTT
.,TRBJ1-1,.,TRBV14,CASSQPPSWTTRTEAFF,TGTGCCAGCAGCCAACCCCCTTCGTGGACAACGCGGACTGAAGCTTTCTTT